These 5 T cell receptor beta chains share one sample of origin, sequenced in a study of shared clonotypes between healthy human individuals (dated by TCRdb to the early 2020s). Libraries were made using the immunoSEQ multiplex PCR assay. TCRdb limited this immuneACCESS table to in-frame rearrangements with V and J called. A share of clones is missing; checked studies link under half to unresolved V genes, and the rest is unexplained. For this sample the table gives 550,000 to 800,000 clones, of which about 92% were detected only once. More than 30% of the sample lies in the top ten. Material: memory CD8+ T cells from PBMCs. The sample's cell subset or site label is to be understood as: CD45RO+ cells pooled with CCR7-negative TemRA cells. The receptors were gathered from a young man in good health. Some clones in this sample may be carry-over from other donors' samples.

This chain connects TRBV4-1 to TRBJ2-3, with TRBD2 matching 7 bases. Per germline, CDR1 MGHRA and CDR2 YSYEKL. The junction had 7 bases not matched to a gene; V was cut back by 2 bases and J by 2 bases. The CDR3 is 16 amino acids. CDR3 sequence: CASSQREAGPTDTQYF. The CDR3 DNA follows: TGCGCCAGCAGCCAAAGAGAAGCGGGACCCACAGATACGCAGTATTTT.

The V gene is TRBV2, the J gene TRBJ2-3; 8 bases are a match to TRBD1. After removal of 8 bases from V and 1 base from J, the junction contained 5 bases not matched to a gene. From germline, CDR1 is SNHLY and CDR2 FYNNEI. The CDR3 contains 14 residues. The CDR3 is CASETGEGTDTQYF. The CDR3 DNA is TGTGCCAGCGAGACAGGGGAGGGCACAGATACGCAGTATTTT.

The V and J genes are TRBV5-1 and TRBJ2-6; 7 bases fit TRBD1. This CDR3 spans 17 amino acids. V dropped 4 bases and J dropped 0; count of bases not matched to a gene: 7. The germline V gene has CDR1 SGHRS and CDR2 YFSETQ. The CDR3 DNA reads as TGCGCCAGCAGCCTAAGGGACAGCCACTCTGGGGCCAACGTCCTGACTTTC. Protein sequence: CASSLRDSHSGANVLTF.

This rearrangement joins TRBV9 to TRBJ2-3, with 13 bases fitting TRBD2. V was clipped by 4 bases and J by 5 bases; unmatched bases: 10. The CDR3 extends over 17 amino acids. Germline assignment: CDR1 SGDLS and CDR2 YYNGEE. The CDR3 region is CASSPRGLAGAEDTQYF. Written as DNA, the CDR3 is TGTGCCAGCAGCCCAAGAGGACTAGCGGGAGCCGAAGATACGCAGTATTTT. Full variable domain (remainder filled in from reference TRBV9 and TRBJ2-3): DSGVTQTPKHLITATGQRVTLRCSPRSGDLSVYWYQQSLDQGLQFLIQYYNGEERAKGNILERFSAQQFPDLHSELNLSSLELGDSALYFCASSPRGLAGAEDTQYFGPGTRLTVL.

This clone has at least ten counts. The V and J genes are TRBV6-4 and TRBJ2-7; 8 bases fit TRBD2. The CDR3 is 15 residues long. CDR1 and CDR2 from the germline V gene are MRHNA and SNTAGT. With V trimmed by 5 bases and J by 7 bases, 13 bases remained unmatched. The CDR3 DNA sequence: TGTGCCAGCAGTCCCGGGGGGGATCTGCTGGGGGAGCAGTACTTC. Translated, it gives CASSPGGDLLGEQYF.